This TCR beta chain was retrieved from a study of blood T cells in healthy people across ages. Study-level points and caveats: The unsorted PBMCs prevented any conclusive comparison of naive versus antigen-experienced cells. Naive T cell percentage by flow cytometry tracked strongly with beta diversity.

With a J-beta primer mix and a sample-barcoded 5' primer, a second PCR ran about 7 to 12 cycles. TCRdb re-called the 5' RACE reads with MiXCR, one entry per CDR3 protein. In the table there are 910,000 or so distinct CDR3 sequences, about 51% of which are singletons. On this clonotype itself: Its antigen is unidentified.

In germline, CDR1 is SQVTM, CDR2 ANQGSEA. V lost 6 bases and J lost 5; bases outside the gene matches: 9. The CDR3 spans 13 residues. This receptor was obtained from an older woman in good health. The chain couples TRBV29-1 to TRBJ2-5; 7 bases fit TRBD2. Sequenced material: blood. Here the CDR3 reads CSVLGGGTETQYF. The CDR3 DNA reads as TGCAGCGTCCTTGGCGGGGGAACGGAGACCCAGTACTTC.